These 14 T cell receptor beta chains were sequenced from one sample in a study of CD8+CD57+ T cells in acquired aplastic anemia. Profiling that covered TCR beta VDJ and CDR3 relied on genomic DNA as its template. TCRdb re-called the reads through MiXCR, storing one row per CDR3 protein. The table shows under 500,000 distinct CDR3 sequences, with around a third occurring only once. Selection for sequencing was limited to patients who had shown CD8+CD57+ cell expansion by flow cytometry. The sequenced sample consisted of sorted CD4+, CD8+, or CD8+CD57+ T cells (not recorded which) from PBMCs. The receptors shown here come from a human donor with aplastic anemia.

The chain couples TRBV20-1 to TRBJ2-5, with 7 positions matching TRBD1. V gave up 5 bases and J gave up 3 bases; unmatched junction bases: 6. The CDR3 is 13 residues long. The germline V gene encodes CDR1 DFQATT and CDR2 SNEGSKA (reference sequence). The CDR3 nucleotides read TGCAGTGCTTCCTCGGGACAGAAAGAGACCCAGTACTTC. Amino acids: CSASSGQKETQYF.

This clonotype occurred a few times. This rearrangement joins TRBV11-2 to TRBJ2-5; a possible D gene is TRBD2 (6 bases). Germline V gives CDR1 SGHAT, CDR2 FQNNGV. The CDR3 has 17 residues. Trimming stripped 1 base from V and 1 base from J, with 16 bases between. CDR3 amino acids: CASSLGAGLRSQETQYF. CDR3 bases: TGTGCCAGCAGCTTAGGGGCAGGACTACGCTCCCAAGAGACCCAGTACTTC.

This clonotype appeared a few times. The chain links TRBV30 to TRBJ2-1, with 12 bases fitting TRBD2. Germline CDR1 is GTSNPN and CDR2 is SVGIG (reference sequence). V lost 4 bases, J lost 8 bases, and 6 bases stayed unmatched. This CDR3 region has 14 residues. CDR3 sequence (DNA): TGTGCCTGGAACCTAGCGGGAGGGCCAGATGAGCAGTTCTTC. It is translated as CAWNLAGGPDEQFF.

The chain is built from TRBV7-3 and TRBJ2-5; D is unresolved. There are 13 residues in the CDR3. Germline V lookup: CDR1 SGHTA, CDR2 FQGTGA. With 6 bases removed from V and 1 base from J, the gap between germline ends came to 9 bases. The CDR3 sequence is CASSARAQETQYF. The CDR3 DNA sequence: TGTGCCAGCAGTGCTCGGGCCCAAGAGACCCAGTACTTC.

This clonotype showed up many times. V is TRBV7-9 and J is TRBJ2-3, with TRBD1 matching 10 bases. With 1 base clipped from V and 6 bases from J, the junction kept 4 bases outside the gene matches. The CDR3 runs 15 residues. Germline CDR1 reads SEHNR; CDR2 reads FQNEAQ (reference sequence). The chain's CDR3 is CASSLGQGAGDTQYF. The CDR3 DNA reads TGTGCCAGCAGCTTAGGACAGGGGGCAGGTGATACGCAGTATTTT.

The chain has TRBV19 and TRBJ2-1, with TRBD1 identical over 7 bases. V dropped 4 bases and J dropped 10; count of bases not matched to a gene: 10. The CDR3 loop spans 14 amino acids. CDR1 and CDR2 (germline): LNHDA, SQIVND (reference sequence). CDR3 residues: CASSRTGDSIEQFF. For the CDR3, the DNA is TGTGCCAGTAGTAGAACAGGGGACAGTATAGAGCAGTTCTTC.

This clonotype was seen many times. DNA for the CDR3: TGTGCCAGCAGTGAAGCCACAAGGGGGCATTCACCCCTCCACTTT. Translating it yields CASSEATRGHSPLHF. This sequence joins TRBV2 and TRBJ1-6; TRBD1 matches 7 bases. CDR3 length: 15 residues. Germline assignment: CDR1 SNHLY and CDR2 FYNNEI. Unmatched junction bases numbered 4, after V lost 0 bases and J lost 8 bases. The whole variable domain, filled in from reference TRBV2 and TRBJ1-6, reads EPEVTQTPSHQVTQMGQEVILRCVPISNHLYFYWYRQILGQKVEFLVSFYNNEISEKSEIFDDQFSVERPDGSNFTLKIRSTKLEDSAMYFCASSEATRGHSPLHFGNGTRLTVT.

The chain is built from TRBV10-3 and TRBJ1-2; unclear D gene. The V gene lost 8 bases and the J gene lost 7 bases, with 14 bases spanning the gap. This CDR3 comprises 12 residues. CDR1 and CDR2 (germline): ENHRY, SYGVKD. This chain's CDR3 is CAIRQTESGYTF. Here the CDR3 DNA reads TGTGCCATCCGACAAACTGAAAGTGGCTACACCTTC.

The chain is built from TRBV25-1 and TRBJ2-5, with D possibly being TRBD2 (6 bases). V was cut by 7 bases and J by 4 bases, with 10 bases left in between. Germline V lookup: CDR1 MGHDK, CDR2 SYGVNS. This CDR3 is built from 12 residues. This chain's CDR3 is CASNRGSETQYF. The CDR3 DNA reads TGTGCCAGCAACCGGGGGTCAGAGACCCAGTACTTC. The entire variable domain, with the rest obtained from reference TRBV25-1 and TRBJ2-5, is as follows: EADIYQTPRYLVIGTGKKITLECSQTMGHDKMYWYQQDPGMELHLIHYSYGVNSTEKGDLSSESTVSRIRTEHFPLTLESARPSHTSQYLCASNRGSETQYFGPGTRLLVL.

The chain links TRBV7-3 to TRBJ1-1; no definite D call. Trimming removed 1 base from V and 0 bases from J, with 12 bases in between. CDR3 length: 16 amino acids. The germline CDR1 and CDR2 sequences are SGHTA and FQGTGA. The CDR3, as DNA: TGTGCCAGCAGCTTAAAAAGGGAAGGGATGAACACTGAAGCTTTCTTT. Protein sequence: CASSLKREGMNTEAFF.

CDR3 nucleotides: TGTGCCACCTCCGGGCGTAGCGGGGGGGCCCTCGAGCAGTACTTC. It translates to CATSGRSGGALEQYF. This rearrangement joins TRBV10-3 to TRBJ2-7; the match to TRBD2 covers 11 bases. Trimming cost V 10 bases and J 6 bases; bases outside gene matches: 14. Germline V gives CDR1 ENHRY, CDR2 SYGVKD. This CDR3 region has 15 residues.

This clonotype has a handful of counts. The chain uses TRBV2 and TRBJ1-2; D perhaps matches TRBD1 (6 bases). The CDR3 is 16 amino acids. Trimming cost V 6 bases and J 6 bases, with 23 bases left between them. Germline loops: CDR1 SNHLY, CDR2 FYNNEI. The CDR3 coding sequence is TGTGCCAGCAGCGAAAGTGGGGCAACATCAGGGGATGGCTACACCTTC. Its translation is CASSESGATSGDGYTF.

This clonotype appeared many times. V is TRBV2 and J is TRBJ2-1; tentatively, D is TRBD1 or TRBD2 (5 bases each). Trimming took off 6 bases at V and 2 bases at J, with 14 bases between the two ends. This CDR3 is 15 amino acids long. The germline V gene has CDR1 SNHLY and CDR2 FYNNEI. The CDR3 DNA reads TGTGCCAGCAGGGTGAGGGACGGAGCCTACAATGAGCAGTTCTTC. It encodes CASRVRDGAYNEQFF.

The genes are TRBV9 and TRBJ2-7; D may be TRBD1 or TRBD2 (5 bases each). There are 16 residues in the CDR3. Germline CDR1 SGDLS, CDR2 YYNGEE. The V end lost 4 bases, the J end lost 3 bases, and 20 bases lay between the germline ends. CDR3 sequence reads: CASSPRLGVGLYEQYF. The CDR3 nucleotides are TGTGCCAGCAGCCCTAGATTGGGGGTAGGGCTCTACGAGCAGTACTTC.